These 3 T cell receptor beta chains came from one sample sequenced in a study of CD4 T cells in relation to SARS-CoV-2 and coronaviruses. CD4+ T cells from unexposed donors were obtained before the COVID-19 pandemic (2011-2018). The cells were cultured for under 13 days before CD4+ T cells were isolated. The antigens of these receptors remain unknown. Method: immunoSEQ multiplex PCR; TCRdb's copy keeps in-frame clones and lacks some. The profile shows 20,000 to 25,000 clones, 70% to 80% of them singletons. The sample taken for sequencing was CD4+ T cells from PBMCs, cultured in vitro. These receptors came from a human donor in good health.

The rearrangement links TRBV5-1 to TRBJ2-7; 12 bases line up with TRBD2. V gave up 2 bases and J gave up 2 bases; unmatched junction bases: 11. The germline CDR1 and CDR2 sequences are SGHRS and YFSETQ. This CDR3 is 18 amino acids long. Here the CDR3 reads CASSLASWTSGTPYEQYF. The CDR3 coding sequence is TGCGCCAGCAGCTTAGCCTCCTGGACTAGCGGGACCCCCTACGAGCAGTACTTC. The whole variable domain, filled in from reference TRBV5-1 and TRBJ2-7, reads KAGVTQTPRYLIKTRGQQVTLSCSPISGHRSVSWYQQTPGQGLQFLFEYFSETQRNKGNFPGRFSGRQFSNSRSEMNVSTLELGDSALYLCASSLASWTSGTPYEQYFGPGTRLTVT.

The chain carries TRBV30 and TRBJ2-5; 13 bases are shared with TRBD2. The CDR3 is 16 amino acids. CDR1 and CDR2 (germline): GTSNPN, SVGIG (reference sequence). V was pared by 3 bases and J by 4 bases, with 8 bases of the junction left unmatched. CDR3 residues: CAWSAGLAGARETQYF. The CDR3 DNA sequence: TGTGCCTGGAGCGCCGGACTAGCGGGAGCTCGAGAGACCCAGTACTTC.

V is TRBV10-3 and J is TRBJ1-1; tentative D call: TRBD1 (5 bases). The germline V and J ends were trimmed by 10 bases and 7 bases, with 16 bases remaining between them. The CDR3 has 12 residues. Germline CDR1 and CDR2: ENHRY and SYGVKD. DNA of the CDR3: TGTGCCACGAGCCGGGACGCCGATGAAGCTTTCTTT. Its translation is CATSRDADEAFF.